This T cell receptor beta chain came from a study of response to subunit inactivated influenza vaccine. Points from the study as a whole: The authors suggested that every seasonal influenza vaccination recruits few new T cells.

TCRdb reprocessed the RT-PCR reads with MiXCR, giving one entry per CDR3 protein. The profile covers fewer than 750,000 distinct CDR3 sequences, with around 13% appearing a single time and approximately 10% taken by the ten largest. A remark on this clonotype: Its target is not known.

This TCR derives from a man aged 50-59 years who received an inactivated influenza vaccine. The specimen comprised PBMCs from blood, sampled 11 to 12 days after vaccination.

CDR3 region: CASSPDLRSGQFF. Here the CDR3 DNA reads TGTGCCAGCAGCCCGGACTTACGTTCAGGGCAGTTCTTC. J is TRBJ2-1 and V is TRBV11-1; maybe TRBD2 (5 bases). Germline assignment: CDR1 SGHAT and CDR2 FQDESV (reference sequence). This CDR3 contains 13 residues. The V end lost 5 bases, the J end lost 12 bases, and 17 bases lay between the germline ends.